This T cell receptor (beta chain) originates from a study of control samples from healthy donors and cancer patients. Profiled with immunoSEQ multiplex PCR; TCRdb holds only in-frame clones, not every one. The profile shows under 200,000 clones, 85% to 95% of them singletons. This clone has a single count. This receptor was obtained from a woman aged 40 to 50 in good health. Sequenced input: blood.

CDR3 DNA: TGCGCCAGCAGTGGTAGTGGCTTTATAGGGGAGACCCAGTACTTC. Translating gives CASSGSGFIGETQYF. The chain has TRBV10-2 and TRBJ2-5; D is unclear. CDR3 length equals 15 residues. V dropped 4 bases and J dropped 5 bases, with 17 bases sitting between them. The germline V gene has CDR1 WSHSY and CDR2 SAAADI.